This T cell receptor beta chain derives from a study of OX40 agonist ivuxolimab in advanced cancers. For the study at large: The dose-escalation group included hepatocellular carcinoma, melanoma, renal cell carcinoma and head and neck cancer. Study-wide results and limits: No antigen was identified for the clonally expanded peripheral T cells. Compared with others, partial responders at 0.1-3.0 mg/kg displayed clonal expansion among the lowest.

Only a few counts were recorded for this clone. Its antigen remains unknown. The CDR3 extends over 18 amino acids. V was pared by 1 base and J by 2 bases, with 17 bases between. The germline gives CDR1 LGHNA, CDR2 YNFKEQ. The data were produced by immunoSEQ multiplex PCR, yet TCRdb's version contains in-frame clones alone and is incomplete. The table has some 58,000 clones, roughly 91% seen once. Specimen: CD4+ or CD8+ T cells sorted from blood, collected in a trial of the OX40 agonist ivuxolimab. The rearrangement links TRBV4-2 to TRBJ2-2; D remains ambiguous. The clonotype originates from an adult with an advanced solid tumor such as melanoma, head and neck, liver or kidney cancer. The CDR3 protein is CASSQGLSRVTNTGELFF. CDR3 DNA: TGTGCCAGCAGCCAAGGCCTGTCTCGGGTAACAAACACCGGGGAGCTGTTTTTT.